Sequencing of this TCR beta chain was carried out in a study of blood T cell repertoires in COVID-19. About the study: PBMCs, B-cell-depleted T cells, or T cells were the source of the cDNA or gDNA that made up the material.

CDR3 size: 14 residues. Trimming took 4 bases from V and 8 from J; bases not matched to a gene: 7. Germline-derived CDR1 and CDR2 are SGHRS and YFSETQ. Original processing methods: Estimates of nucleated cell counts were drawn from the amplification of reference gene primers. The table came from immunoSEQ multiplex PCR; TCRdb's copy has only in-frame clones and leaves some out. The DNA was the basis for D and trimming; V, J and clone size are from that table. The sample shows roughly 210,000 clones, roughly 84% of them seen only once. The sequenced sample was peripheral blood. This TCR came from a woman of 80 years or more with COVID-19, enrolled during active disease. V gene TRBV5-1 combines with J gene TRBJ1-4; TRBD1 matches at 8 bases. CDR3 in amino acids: CASSTGQGGEKLFF. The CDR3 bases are TGCGCCAGCAGCACCGGACAGGGAGGGGAAAAACTGTTTTTT.